Sample share makes the clone carrying this T cell receptor (beta chain) medium-sized. The antigen is undetermined. These data originate in a study of coeliac disease. One frozen roughly 480,000-cell aliquot per fraction was sequenced. This table comes from immunoSEQ multiplex PCR, and its TCRdb copy is limited to in-frame clones, with some not included. The sample lists roughly 8,000 clones, 45% to 60% occurring once. Trimming took 0 bases from V and 6 from J, leaving 9 bases between them. Germline-derived CDR1 and CDR2 are SNHLY and FYNNEI. The CDR3 length is 14 residues. Study findings and constraints: In active celiac disease, intraepithelial and lamina propria TRB and TRG repertoires were less clonal than controls. Intraepithelial and lamina propria fractions were not highly pure, so cross-contamination was possible. TRB repertoires were largely private, with most amino acid sequences found in only one sample.

Specimen: intraepithelial lymphocytes from the gut. The genes are TRBV2 and TRBJ1-5; D unclear. This TCR was recovered from an older woman with celiac disease. The CDR3 DNA reads TGTGCCAGCAGTGAAGCTGGGAGCTCTCAGCCCCAGCATTTT. Translation gives CASSEAGSSQPQHF.